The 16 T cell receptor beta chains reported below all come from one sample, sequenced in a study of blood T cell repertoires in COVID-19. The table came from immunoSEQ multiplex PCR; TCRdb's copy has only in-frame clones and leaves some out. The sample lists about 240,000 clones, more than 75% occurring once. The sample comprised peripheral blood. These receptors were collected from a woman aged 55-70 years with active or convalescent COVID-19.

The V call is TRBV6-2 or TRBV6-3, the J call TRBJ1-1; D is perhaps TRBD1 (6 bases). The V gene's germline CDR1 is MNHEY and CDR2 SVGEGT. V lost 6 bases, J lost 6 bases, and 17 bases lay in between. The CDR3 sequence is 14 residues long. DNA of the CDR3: TGTGCCAGCAGCGGGGGCCGCATAATCGCTGAAGCTTTCTTT. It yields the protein CASSGGRIIAEAFF.

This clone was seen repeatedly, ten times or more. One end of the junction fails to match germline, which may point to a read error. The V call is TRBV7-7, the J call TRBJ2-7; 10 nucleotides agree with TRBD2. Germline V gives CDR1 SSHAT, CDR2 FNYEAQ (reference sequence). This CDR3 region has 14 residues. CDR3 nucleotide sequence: TGTGCTAGCAGCCCGGGGACTAGCGTATACGAGCAGTACTTC. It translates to CASSPGTSVYEQYF. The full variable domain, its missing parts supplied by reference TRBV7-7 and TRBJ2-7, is GAGVSQSPRYKVTKRGQDVTLRCDPISSHATLYWYQQALGQGPEFLTYFNYEAQPDKSGLPSDRFSAERPEGSISTLTIQRTEQRDSAMYRCASSPGTSVYEQYFGPGTRLTVT.

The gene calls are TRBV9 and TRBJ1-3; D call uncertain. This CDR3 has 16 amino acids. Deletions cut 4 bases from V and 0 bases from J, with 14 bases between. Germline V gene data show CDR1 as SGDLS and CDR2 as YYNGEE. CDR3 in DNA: TGTGCCAGCAGCCCCGCCGAGACGGGCTCTGGAAACACCATATATTTT. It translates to CASSPAETGSGNTIYF.

This CDR3 is CASSPQPENTEAFF. In DNA, the CDR3 is TGTGCCAGCTCACCCCAACCAGAGAACACTGAAGCTTTCTTT. The chain employs TRBV18 and TRBJ1-1; no firm D call. Between the trimmed V and J ends, which lost 3 bases and 1 base, there was a span of 9 bases. The germline V gene has CDR1 KGHSH and CDR2 LQKENI. CDR3 length: 14 residues.

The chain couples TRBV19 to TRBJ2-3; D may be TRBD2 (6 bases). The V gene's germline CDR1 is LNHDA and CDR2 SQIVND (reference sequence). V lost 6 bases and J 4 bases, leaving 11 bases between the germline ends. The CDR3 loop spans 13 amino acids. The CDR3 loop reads CASRGGSSDTQYF. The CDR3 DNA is TGTGCCAGTAGGGGGGGTAGCTCAGATACGCAGTATTTT.

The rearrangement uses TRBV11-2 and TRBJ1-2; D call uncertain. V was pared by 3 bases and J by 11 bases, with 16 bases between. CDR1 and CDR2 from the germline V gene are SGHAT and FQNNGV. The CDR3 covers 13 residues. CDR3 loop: CASSLGRWNPYTF. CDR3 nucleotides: TGTGCCAGCAGCTTGGGCCGGTGGAACCCTTACACCTTC.

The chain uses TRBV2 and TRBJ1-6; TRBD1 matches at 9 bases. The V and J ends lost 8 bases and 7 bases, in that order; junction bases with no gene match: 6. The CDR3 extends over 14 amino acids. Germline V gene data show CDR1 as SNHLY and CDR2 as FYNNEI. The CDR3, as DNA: TGTGCCAGCGAAGGACAGGGGAGAAATTCACCCCTCCACTTT. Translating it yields CASEGQGRNSPLHF.

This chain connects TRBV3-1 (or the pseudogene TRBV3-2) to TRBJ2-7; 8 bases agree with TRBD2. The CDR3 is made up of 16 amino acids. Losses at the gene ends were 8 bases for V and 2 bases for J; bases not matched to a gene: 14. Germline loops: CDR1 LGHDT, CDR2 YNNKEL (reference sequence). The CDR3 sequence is CASGGSGVSPTYEQYF. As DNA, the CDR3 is TGTGCCAGCGGGGGTAGCGGGGTTTCCCCAACCTACGAGCAGTACTTC.

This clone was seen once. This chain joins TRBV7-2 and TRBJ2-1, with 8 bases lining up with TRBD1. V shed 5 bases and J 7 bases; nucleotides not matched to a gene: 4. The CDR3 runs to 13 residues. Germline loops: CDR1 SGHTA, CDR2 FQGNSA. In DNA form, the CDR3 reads TGTGCCAGCAGCACCTGGACAGGGAATGAGCAGTTCTTC. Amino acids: CASSTWTGNEQFF.

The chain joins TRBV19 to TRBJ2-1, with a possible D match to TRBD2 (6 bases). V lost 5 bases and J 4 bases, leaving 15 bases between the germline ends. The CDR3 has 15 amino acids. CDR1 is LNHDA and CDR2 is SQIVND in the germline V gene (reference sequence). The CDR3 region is CASSSFAGQYNEQFF. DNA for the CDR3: TGTGCCAGTAGTTCTTTTGCGGGGCAGTACAATGAGCAGTTCTTC.

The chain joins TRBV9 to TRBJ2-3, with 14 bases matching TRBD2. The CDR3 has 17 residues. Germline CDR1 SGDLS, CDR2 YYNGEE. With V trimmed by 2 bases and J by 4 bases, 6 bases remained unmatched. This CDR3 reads CASSVTSGGAAADTQYF. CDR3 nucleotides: TGTGCCAGCAGCGTGACTAGCGGGGGGGCCGCGGCAGATACGCAGTATTTT.

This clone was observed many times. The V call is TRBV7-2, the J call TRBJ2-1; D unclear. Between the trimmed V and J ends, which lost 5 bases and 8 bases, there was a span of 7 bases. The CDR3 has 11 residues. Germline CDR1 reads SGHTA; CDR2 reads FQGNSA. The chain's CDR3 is CASSDRYEQFF. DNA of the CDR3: TGTGCCAGCAGCGATAGATATGAGCAGTTCTTC.

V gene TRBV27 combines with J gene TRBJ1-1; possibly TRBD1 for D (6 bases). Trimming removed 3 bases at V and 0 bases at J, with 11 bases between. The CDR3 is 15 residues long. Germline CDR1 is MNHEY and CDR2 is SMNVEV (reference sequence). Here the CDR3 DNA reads TGTGCCAGCAGTTTCCGGACAGACCTGAACACTGAAGCTTTCTTT. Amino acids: CASSFRTDLNTEAFF.

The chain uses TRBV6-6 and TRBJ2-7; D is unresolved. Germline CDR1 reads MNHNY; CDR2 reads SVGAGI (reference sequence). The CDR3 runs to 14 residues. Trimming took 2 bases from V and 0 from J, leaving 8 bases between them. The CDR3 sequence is CASSYGQNSYEQYF. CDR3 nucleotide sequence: TGTGCCAGCAGTTACGGGCAGAACTCCTACGAGCAGTACTTC.

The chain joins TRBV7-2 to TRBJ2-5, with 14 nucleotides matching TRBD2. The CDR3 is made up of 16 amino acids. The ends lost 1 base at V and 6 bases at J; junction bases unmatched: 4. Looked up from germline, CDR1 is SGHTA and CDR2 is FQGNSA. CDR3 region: CASSLGTSGGTKTQYF. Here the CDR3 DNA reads TGTGCCAGCAGCTTAGGGACTAGCGGGGGGACGAAGACCCAGTACTTC.

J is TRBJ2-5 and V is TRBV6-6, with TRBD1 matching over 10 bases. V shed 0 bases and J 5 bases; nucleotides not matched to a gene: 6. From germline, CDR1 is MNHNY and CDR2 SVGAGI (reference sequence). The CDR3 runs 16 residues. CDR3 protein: CASSYSGQGSKETQYF. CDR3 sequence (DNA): TGTGCCAGCAGTTACTCGGGACAGGGGTCGAAGGAGACCCAGTACTTC.